This TCR beta chain comes out of a study of T cells in Graves' hyperthyroidism and ophthalmopathy. On the study more broadly: Peripheral blood collection took place at initial diagnosis, before any treatment. Whole-study findings and limits: Researchers found most expanded thyroid clonotypes above 0.001 in blood as well.

On this clonotype: Its target is not known.

The CDR3 is 13 amino acids. V lost 4 bases and J lost 5, with 9 bases in between. Germline CDR1 MNHEY, CDR2 SVGEGT. The study defined stable Graves' hyperthyroidism as no ophthalmopathy progression within 18 months. The authors obtained PBMCs from about 9.5 ml of fresh peripheral blood. Amplified TCR beta CDR3 regions came from RNA transcripts. TCR CDR3 underwent first-round RT-PCR with the HTBI primer set. Using its own MiXCR run on the multiplex PCR reads, TCRdb lists one record per CDR3 protein. The table lists 300,000 or so distinct CDR3 sequences, around a sixth of them singletons, with about 49% in the top ten.

The sequenced material came from blood. This TCR came from a woman between 50 and 59 years old with Graves' hyperthyroidism. The rearrangement joins TRBV6-2 or TRBV6-3 to TRBJ2-1; D ambiguous. CDR3 sequence: CASSWFGDNEQFF. CDR3 nucleotides: TGTGCCAGCAGTTGGTTCGGAGACAATGAGCAGTTCTTC.